This is a list of T cell receptor beta chains from one sample in a study of blood T cell repertoires in COVID-19. The method was immunoSEQ multiplex PCR; TCRdb's version includes in-frame clones alone and lacks a portion of them. The sample includes 110,000 to 150,000 clones, about 90% of them seen just once. Sequencing was done on a sample of peripheral blood. The receptors stem from a woman aged 50 to 60 with acute or convalescent COVID-19. Each CDR3 is given with its conserved first and last residue. The order of the fields is J gene, V gene, clone size, D gene, CDR3 DNA, CDR3 protein. A D gene is named only where the DNA matches it firmly. Some rows mark clone size as missing; the rest say once, few, many or name a class of expanded clone.

J gene: TRBJ2-7
V gene: TRBV9
clone size: NA
D gene: TRBD2
CDR3 DNA: TGTGCCAGCAGCGTAGATGCGGGGGGGATCTACGAGCAGTACTTC
CDR3 protein: CASSVDAGGIYEQYF

J gene: TRBJ2-7
V gene: TRBV27
clone size: NA
D gene: NA
CDR3 DNA: TGTGCCAGCAGTTTGGGGGCGATCAACGAGCAGTACTTC
CDR3 protein: CASSLGAINEQYF

J gene: TRBJ1-6
V gene: TRBV7-9
clone size: few
D gene: TRBD1
CDR3 DNA: TGTGCCAGCAGCTTAGGACAGGGCGGGAATTCACCCCTCCACTTT
CDR3 protein: CASSLGQGGNSPLHF

J gene: TRBJ2-5
V gene: TRBV6-5
clone size: NA
D gene: NA
CDR3 DNA: TGTGCCAGCAGTTCGTACAAGGAGACCCAGTACTTC
CDR3 protein: CASSSYKETQYF

J gene: TRBJ2-2
V gene: TRBV28
clone size: NA
D gene: NA
CDR3 DNA: TGTGCCACCCTAGGGGGACCTCACACCGGGGAGCTGTTTTTT
CDR3 protein: CATLGGPHTGELFF

J gene: TRBJ2-1
V gene: TRBV18
clone size: NA
D gene: NA
CDR3 DNA: TGTGCCAGCTCACCTGATCAGGGACTGGGCAATGAGCAGTTCTTC
CDR3 protein: CASSPDQGLGNEQFF

J gene: TRBJ2-1
V gene: TRBV7-3
clone size: NA
D gene: NA
CDR3 DNA: TGTGCCAGCAGCTTTTCGAGAAATGAGCAGTTCTTC
CDR3 protein: CASSFSRNEQFF

J gene: TRBJ1-1
V gene: TRBV20-1
clone size: NA
D gene: TRBD1
CDR3 DNA: TGCAGGAGGGACAGGAACACTGAAGCTTTCTTT
CDR3 protein: CRRDRNTEAFF

J gene: TRBJ1-1
V gene: TRBV10-3
clone size: NA
D gene: NA
CDR3 DNA: TGTGCCATCAGTGAGCCCGGACAGTCTGGGACCGCTGAAGCTTTCTTT
CDR3 protein: CAISEPGQSGTAEAFF

J gene: TRBJ2-7
V gene: TRBV12-5
clone size: NA
D gene: NA
CDR3 DNA: TGTGCTAGTGGTTTGGGACTAGTTTCTGACTTCTACGAGCAGTACTTC
CDR3 protein: CASGLGLVSDFYEQYF